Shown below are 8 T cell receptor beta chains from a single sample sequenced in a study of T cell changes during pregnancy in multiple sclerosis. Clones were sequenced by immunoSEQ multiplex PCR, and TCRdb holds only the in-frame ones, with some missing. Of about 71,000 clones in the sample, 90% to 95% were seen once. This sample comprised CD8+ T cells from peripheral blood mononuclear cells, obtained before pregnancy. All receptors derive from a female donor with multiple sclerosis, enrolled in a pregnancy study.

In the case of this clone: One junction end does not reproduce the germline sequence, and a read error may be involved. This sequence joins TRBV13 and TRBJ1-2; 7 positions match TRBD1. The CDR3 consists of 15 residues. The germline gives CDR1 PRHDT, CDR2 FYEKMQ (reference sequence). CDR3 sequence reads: CASSLGQPFSYDYTF. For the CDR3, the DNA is TGTGCCAGCAGCTTGGGACAGCCTTTTTCCTATGACTACACCTTC.

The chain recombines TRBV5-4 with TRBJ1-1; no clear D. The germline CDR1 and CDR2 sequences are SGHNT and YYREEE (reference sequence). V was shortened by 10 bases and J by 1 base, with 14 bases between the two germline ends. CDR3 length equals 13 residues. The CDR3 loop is CASQAGGNTEAFF. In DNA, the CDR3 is TGTGCCTCCCAGGCGGGCGGGAACACTGAAGCTTTCTTT.

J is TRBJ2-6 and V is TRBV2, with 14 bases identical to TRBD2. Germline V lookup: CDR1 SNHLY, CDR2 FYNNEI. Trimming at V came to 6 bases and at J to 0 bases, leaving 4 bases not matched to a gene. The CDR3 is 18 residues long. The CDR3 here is CASRGLAGGLSGANVLTF. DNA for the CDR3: TGTGCCAGCAGAGGACTAGCGGGGGGCCTCTCTGGGGCCAACGTCCTGACTTTC.

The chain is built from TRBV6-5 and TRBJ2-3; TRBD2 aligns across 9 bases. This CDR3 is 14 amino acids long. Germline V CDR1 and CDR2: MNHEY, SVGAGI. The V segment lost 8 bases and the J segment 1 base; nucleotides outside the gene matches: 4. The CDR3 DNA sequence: TGTGCCAGCCGTCAGCGGGGGGGCACAGATACGCAGTATTTT. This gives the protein CASRQRGGTDTQYF.

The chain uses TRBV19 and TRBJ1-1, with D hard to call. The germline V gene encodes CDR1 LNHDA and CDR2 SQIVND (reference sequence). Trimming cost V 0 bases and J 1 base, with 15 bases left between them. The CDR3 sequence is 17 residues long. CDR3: CASSIDGWRLGNTEAFF. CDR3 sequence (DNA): TGTGCCAGTAGTATAGACGGGTGGAGGTTGGGGAACACTGAAGCTTTCTTT.

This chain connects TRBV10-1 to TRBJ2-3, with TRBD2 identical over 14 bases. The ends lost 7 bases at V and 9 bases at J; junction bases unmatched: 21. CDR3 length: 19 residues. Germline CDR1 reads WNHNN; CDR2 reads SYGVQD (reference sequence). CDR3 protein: CASTSSGTSGGPESWTQYF. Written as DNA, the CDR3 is TGCGCCAGCACCTCGTCGGGGACTAGCGGGGGCCCCGAGTCCTGGACGCAGTATTTT.

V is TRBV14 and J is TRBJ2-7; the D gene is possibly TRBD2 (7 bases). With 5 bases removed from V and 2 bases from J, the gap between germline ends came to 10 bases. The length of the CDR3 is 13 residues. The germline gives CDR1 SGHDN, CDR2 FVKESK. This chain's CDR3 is CASSWGGPYEQYF. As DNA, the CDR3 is TGTGCCAGCAGCTGGGGGGGGCCCTACGAGCAGTACTTC.

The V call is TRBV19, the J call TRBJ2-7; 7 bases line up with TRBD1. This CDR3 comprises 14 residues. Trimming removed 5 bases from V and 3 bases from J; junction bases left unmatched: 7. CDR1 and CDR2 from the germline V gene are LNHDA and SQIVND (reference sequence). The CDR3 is CASSPGTVYYEQYF. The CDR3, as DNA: TGTGCCAGTAGTCCAGGGACAGTTTACTACGAGCAGTACTTC.